The source of this T cell receptor beta chain is a study of control samples from healthy donors and cancer patients (dated by TCRdb to about 2020). Notes on this clone: No antigen is known for it. Per-base quality was not reported, and no clone a single base away is much larger than it. The sample has other DNA sequences that encode this CDR3 too.

Deletion took 0 bases off V and 7 bases off J, with a span of 8 bases between the germline ends. CDR1 SGDLS and CDR2 YYNGEE were looked up in the germline V gene. The CDR3 runs 13 residues from the cysteine to the phenylalanine. CDR3 DNA only is kept here, 39 bases in frame from base 1. The library was made by the immunoSEQ multiplex PCR assay. What TCRdb holds here is the immuneACCESS table cut down to in-frame rearrangements. Part of the clones is not present; checked against another copy, under half of the missing clones reflect an unresolved V gene, and the others are unexplained. Here the sample has about 200,000 clones; roughly nine tenths occur a single time. Around 1.9% of the sample goes to the ten largest clones.

The receptor was derived from a man aged 30 to 45 in good health. The V gene is TRBV9 and the J gene is TRBJ2-1; TRBD2 could be the D gene, as 6 bases match. Specimen: blood. The nucleotide sequence is given as TGTGCCAGCAGCGTAGGACTAGATAATGAGCAGTTCTTC. Its protein is CASSVGLDNEQFF.